The present T cell receptor (beta chain) was sequenced within a study of control samples from healthy donors and cancer patients (dated by TCRdb to 2020 to 2021). A remark on this clone: Its recognized antigen is unknown. The junction departs from the called germline gene at one end, perhaps through a read error. Other DNA sequences in the sample encode the same CDR3.

The CDR3 starts with the cysteine, ends with the phenylalanine, and has 15 residues. Only the CDR3 DNA is retained, 45 bases long and in frame from the first base. Via the germline V gene, CDR1 is SGDLS and CDR2 YYNGEE. To prepare the library, the immunoSEQ multiplex PCR assay was applied. TCRdb retrieved this table from immuneACCESS and kept in-frame rearrangements only. Not all clones are present; in checked studies, unresolved V genes account for under half, and no reason is known for the remainder. The sample table shows roughly 40,000 clones, and roughly 90% are seen once. About 3.5% of the sample lies in the top ten.

The clonotype was recovered from a woman aged 50 to 60 in good health. The rearrangement joined TRBV9 to TRBJ1-1, and 8 junctional nucleotides match TRBD1. Sequenced input: blood. In nucleotide form, the sequence is TGTGCCAGCAGCCCCCGACAGGGGACGAACACTGAGGCTTTCTTT. The encoded protein is CASSPRQGTNTEAFF.